These 9 T cell receptor beta chains came from one sample sequenced in a study of CD8+ T cells in alopecia areata. Treatment of the sample: oral pan-JAK inhibitor, 5-10 mg twice daily. cDNA prepared by RNA extraction and subsequent reverse transcription served as the template for sequencing. TCRdb's copy holds only in-frame clones and misses some; the assay was immunoSEQ multiplex PCR. The table records some 120,000 clones, around 60% of them present only once. The material was CD4+ T cells sorted from blood, obtained at week 4, from a patient treated with tofacitinib. The receptors come from a human donor with alopecia areata.

This clone has a handful of counts. CDR3 bases: TGCGCCAGCAGCCATGGGACTAGCTCAGATACGCAGTATTTT. Amino acids: CASSHGTSSDTQYF. The chain recombines TRBV5-1 with TRBJ2-3; the match to TRBD2 covers 9 bases. CDR1 SGHRS and CDR2 YFSETQ come from the germline V gene. V was clipped by 4 bases and J by 4 bases; unmatched bases: 4. This CDR3 spans 14 amino acids.

V is TRBV6-5 and J is TRBJ2-3, with D unresolved. Trimming took 5 bases from V and 2 from J, leaving 8 bases between them. CDR3 length: 13 amino acids. Germline values: CDR1 MNHEY, CDR2 SVGAGI. The CDR3 sequence is CASSVSFTDTQYF. The DNA of the CDR3 is TGTGCCAGCAGTGTATCTTTCACAGATACGCAGTATTTT.

There are a few counts of this clone. The chain recombines TRBV4-3 with TRBJ1-1, with 10 bases fitting TRBD1. CDR1 is LGHNA, CDR2 YSLEER, per germline. Germline trimming cut 6 bases from V and 1 base from J; bases unmatched to any gene: 2. This CDR3 is 14 amino acids long. The CDR3 DNA reads TGCGCCAGCAGAGACAGGGGGCGGAACACTGAAGCTTTCTTT. This encodes CASRDRGRNTEAFF.

The chain carries TRBV29-1 and TRBJ2-7; TRBD1 or TRBD2 may be the D gene (5 bases each). V lost 7 bases, J lost 2 bases, and 21 bases lay in between. Germline V gives CDR1 SQVTM, CDR2 ANQGSEA. CDR3 length: 15 residues. CDR3 nucleotides: TGCAGCGCCGGGACGGCACGCATTTGGACCTACGAGCAGTACTTC. This encodes CSAGTARIWTYEQYF.

A few counts support this clone. This sequence joins TRBV5-6 and TRBJ2-7, with a weak D call TRBD1 (6 bases). The CDR3 runs 14 residues. Germline V gives CDR1 SGHDT, CDR2 YYEEEE. V lost 0 bases and J 4 bases, leaving 11 bases between the germline ends. The CDR3 DNA reads as TGTGCCAGCAGCTTGGCGTCAGGGGAATACGAGCAGTACTTC. Its translation is CASSLASGEYEQYF.

The V gene is TRBV5-1, the J gene TRBJ2-7; maybe TRBD2 (5 bases). Germline V gene data show CDR1 as SGHRS and CDR2 as YFSETQ. V lost 2 bases and J 7 bases, leaving 7 bases between the germline ends. This CDR3 contains 11 residues. The DNA for the CDR3 is TGCGCCAGCAGCTTTCCGGGAGAGCAGTACTTC. Protein product: CASSFPGEQYF.

The V and J genes are TRBV30 and TRBJ1-2; D ambiguous. The V end was cut by 0 bases, the J end by 4 bases, with 12 bases between. Germline CDR1 GTSNPN, CDR2 SVGIG (reference sequence). The CDR3 is 14 amino acids. This CDR3 reads CAWSVQGGSYGYTF. In nucleotides, the CDR3 is TGTGCCTGGAGTGTACAAGGAGGGTCCTATGGCTACACCTTC.

This clone showed up just a few times. The rearrangement uses TRBV5-1 and TRBJ1-1; D might be TRBD1 (6 bases). V was clipped by 3 bases and J by 3 bases, with 9 bases between them. There are 13 residues in the CDR3. Germline values: CDR1 SGHRS, CDR2 YFSETQ. The CDR3: CASSSGAHTEAFF. The CDR3 region has the DNA TGCGCCAGCAGCTCGGGGGCCCACACTGAAGCTTTCTTT.

This clone was seen more than once but under ten times. The genes are TRBV29-1 and TRBJ1-4; D is perhaps TRBD1 (5 bases). The CDR3 consists of 14 residues. Trimming stripped 6 bases from V and 8 bases from J, with 19 bases between. Germline V lookup: CDR1 SQVTM, CDR2 ANQGSEA. The CDR3 sequence is CSVDQGTPGEKLFF. In DNA, the CDR3 is TGCAGCGTGGATCAGGGAACCCCTGGGGAAAAACTGTTTTTT.